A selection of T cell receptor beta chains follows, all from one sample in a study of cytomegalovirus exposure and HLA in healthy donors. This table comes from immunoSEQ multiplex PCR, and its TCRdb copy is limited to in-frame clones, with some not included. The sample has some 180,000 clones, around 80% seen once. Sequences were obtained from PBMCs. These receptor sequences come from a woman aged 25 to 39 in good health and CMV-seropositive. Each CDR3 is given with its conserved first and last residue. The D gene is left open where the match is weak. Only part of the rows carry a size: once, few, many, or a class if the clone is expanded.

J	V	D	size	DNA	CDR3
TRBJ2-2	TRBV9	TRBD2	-	TGTGCCAGCACCCCGGGGGGGAACACCGGGGAGCTGTTTTTT	CASTPGGNTGELFF
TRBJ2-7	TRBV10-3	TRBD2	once	TGTGCCTTAACAGACCGGGACTATGCCTACGAGCAGTACTTC	CALTDRDYAYEQYF
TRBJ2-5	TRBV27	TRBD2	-	TGTGCCAGCAGTTTCAAGGGTAGCGGGAGGACCCAGTACTTC	CASSFKGSGRTQYF
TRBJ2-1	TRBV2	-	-	TGTGCCAGCAATCCCTCGAGCTCCTACAATGAGCAGTTCTTC	CASNPSSSYNEQFF
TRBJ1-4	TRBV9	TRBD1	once	TGTGCCAGCAGCGCCGGCGGGTGGGCAGGGGGCTTTGGTGAAAAACTGTTTTTT	CASSAGGWAGGFGEKLFF
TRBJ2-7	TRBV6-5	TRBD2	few	TGTGCCAGCAGTTACTGGGCGGGGGGGGCCTACGAGCAGTACTTC	CASSYWAGGAYEQYF
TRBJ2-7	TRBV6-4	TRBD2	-	TGTGCCAGCAGTGACTCGAGATTTAGGAGCGGGAAGAAAACCTACGAGCAGTACTTC	CASSDSRFRSGKKTYEQYF
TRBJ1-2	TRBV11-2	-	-	TGTGCCAGCAGCCCACGGACCGGCATAGGGGGCTATGGCTACACCTTC	CASSPRTGIGGYGYTF
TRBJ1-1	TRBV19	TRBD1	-	TGTGCCAGTAGTGCCGACAGGGGGGGAACTGAAGCTTTCTTT	CASSADRGGTEAFF
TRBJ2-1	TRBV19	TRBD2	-	TGTGCCAGTAGTATAACCGGGGGGGCCTACAATGAGCAGTTCTTC	CASSITGGAYNEQFF
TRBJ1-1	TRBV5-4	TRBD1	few	TGTGCCAGTAACAGGGGAGGAAGAACTGAAGCTTTCTTT	CASNRGGRTEAFF
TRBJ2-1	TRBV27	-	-	TGTGCCAGCAGTCCCGGGAGCTCCTACAATGAGCAGTTCTTC	CASSPGSSYNEQFF
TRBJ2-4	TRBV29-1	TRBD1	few	TGCAGCGTTGAAGAGCCGGGACAGAAAAACATTCAGTACTTC	CSVEEPGQKNIQYF
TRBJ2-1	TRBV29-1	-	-	TGCAGCGTTGAACCCGCCGGGGTCAATGAGCAGTTCTTC	CSVEPAGVNEQFF
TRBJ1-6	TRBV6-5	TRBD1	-	TGTGCCAGCAGTCGACAGGGAAATTCACCCCTCCACTTT	CASSRQGNSPLHF
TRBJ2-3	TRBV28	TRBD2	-	TGTGCCTTGGGACTAGCGGGGGGAGATACGCAGTATTTT	CALGLAGGDTQYF
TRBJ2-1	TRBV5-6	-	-	TGTGCCAGCAGCTTGGTCGGGTTTGGGTACAATGAGCAGTTCTTC	CASSLVGFGYNEQFF
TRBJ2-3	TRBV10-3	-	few	TGTGCCATCAGTGATGGTCAGGGGAGCACAGATACGCAGTATTTT	CAISDGQGSTDTQYF
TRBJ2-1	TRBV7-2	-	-	TGTGCCAGCAGCGTAGCGGGCACAGGGTACAATGAGCAGTTCTTC	CASSVAGTGYNEQFF
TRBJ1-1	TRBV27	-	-	TGTGCCAGCAACCCCTGGGGGCTTCCGAACACTGAAGCTTTCTTT	CASNPWGLPNTEAFF
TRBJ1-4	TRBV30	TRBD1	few	TGTGCCGGGGACAGGGGGCGGGGGAGTGAAAAACTGTTTTTT	CAGDRGRGSEKLFF
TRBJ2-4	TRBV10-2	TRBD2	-	TGCGCCAGCCGGCGGGAGCTAGACTCAAACATTCAGTACTTC	CASRRELDSNIQYF
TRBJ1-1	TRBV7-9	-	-	TGTGCCAGCAGCATCCCAGGCAACCCTGAAGCTTTCTTT	CASSIPGNPEAFF
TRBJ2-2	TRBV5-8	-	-	TGTGCCAGCAGCTTTCCGGGACACAACACCGGGGAGCTGTTTTTT	CASSFPGHNTGELFF
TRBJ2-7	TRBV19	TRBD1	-	TGTGCCAGTAGTATAAAAGGACAGGGGGGTTACGAGCAGTACTTC	CASSIKGQGGYEQYF
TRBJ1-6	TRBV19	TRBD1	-	TGTGCCAGTAGTATTTACCGGGACAGATATAATTCACCCCTCCACTTT	CASSIYRDRYNSPLHF
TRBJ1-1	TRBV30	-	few	TGTGCCTGGATAACGGGCGGGAGCCGAGCTTTCTTT	CAWITGGSRAFF
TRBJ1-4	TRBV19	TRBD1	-	TGTGCCAGTAGTACCGGGGCAGGGGGTAATGAAAAACTGTTTTTT	CASSTGAGGNEKLFF
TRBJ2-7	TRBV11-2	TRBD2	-	TGTGCCAGCAACCCTCGAGCGGGGGGTTCCTTGATGGGGCAGTACTTC	CASNPRAGGSLMGQYF
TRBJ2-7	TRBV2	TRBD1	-	TGTGCCAGCAAGAACCCCGGGACAGGGTACCACGAGCAGTACTTC	CASKNPGTGYHEQYF
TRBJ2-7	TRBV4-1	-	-	TGCGCCAGCAGCCAAGATCATGGCGGGCCTGCCTACGAGCAGTACTTC	CASSQDHGGPAYEQYF
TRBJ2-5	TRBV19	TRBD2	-	TGTGCCAGTAGTATAGGGGGAGGGAGCCGAGAGACCCAGTACTTC	CASSIGGGSRETQYF
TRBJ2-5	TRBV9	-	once	TGTGCCAGCAGCGTAGAGACGGGATCCGGGGAGACCCAGTACTTC	CASSVETGSGETQYF
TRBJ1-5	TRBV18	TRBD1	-	TGTGCCAGCTCACCCCCACACAGGGGCCATCAGCCCCAGCATTTT	CASSPPHRGHQPQHF
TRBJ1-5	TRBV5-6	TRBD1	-	TGTGCCAGCAGCCCGGGACAGGGGAAAAATCAGCCCCAGCATTTT	CASSPGQGKNQPQHF
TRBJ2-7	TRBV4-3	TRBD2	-	TGCGCCAGCAGCCAAGATGAAGCTAGCGGCACCTACGAGCAGTACTTC	CASSQDEASGTYEQYF
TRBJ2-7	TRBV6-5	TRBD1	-	TGTGCCAGCATGAGACAGGGGGCATCCGAGCAGTACTTC	CASMRQGASEQYF
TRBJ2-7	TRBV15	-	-	TGTGCCACCAGCAGAGATCGGTACGAGCAGTACTTC	CATSRDRYEQYF
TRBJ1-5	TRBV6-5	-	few	TGTGCCAGCAGTTACTCGACGGGGGGAAATCAGCCCCAGCATTTT	CASSYSTGGNQPQHF
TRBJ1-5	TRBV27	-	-	TGTGCCAGCAGTCCTGGAGGCTATAGCAATCAGCCCCAGCATTTT	CASSPGGYSNQPQHF
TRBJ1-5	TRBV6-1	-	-	TGTGCCAGCAGTGGAACACAGGGAGTGGGGCCCCAGCATTTT	CASSGTQGVGPQHF
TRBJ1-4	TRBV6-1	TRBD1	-	TGTGCCAGCAGGGGGCAGGGGGCGACTAATGAAAAACTGTTTTTT	CASRGQGATNEKLFF
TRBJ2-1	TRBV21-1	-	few	TGTGCCAGCAGCAAAAGGGCCGTAGCGGCCCCTTCCTACAATGAGCAGTTCTTC	CASSKRAVAAPSYNEQFF
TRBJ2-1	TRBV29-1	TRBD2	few	TGCAGCGCAGTGACTAGCACTGAGCAGTTCTTC	CSAVTSTEQFF
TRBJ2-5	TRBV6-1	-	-	TGTGCCAGCAGTGCCTCAGGGATTGAGGAGACCCAGTACTTC	CASSASGIEETQYF
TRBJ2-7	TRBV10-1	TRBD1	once	TGCGCCAGCAGCGGACAGGGGTTCGAGCAGTACTTC	CASSGQGFEQYF
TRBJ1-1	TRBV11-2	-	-	TGTGCCAGCAGCTTAGTGTCTAACACTGAAGCTTTCTTT	CASSLVSNTEAFF
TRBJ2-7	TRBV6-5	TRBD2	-	TGTGCCAGCAGTTACTCGCCACTAGCGGCTTACGAGCAGTACTTC	CASSYSPLAAYEQYF
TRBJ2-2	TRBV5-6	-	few	TGTGCCAGCAGCTCTTTCCCCGGGGGGGAGCTGTTTTTT	CASSSFPGGELFF
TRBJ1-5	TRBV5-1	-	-	TGCGCCAGCAGCCCCTTGGCCGGGGATAGCAATCAGCCCCAGCATTTT	CASSPLAGDSNQPQHF
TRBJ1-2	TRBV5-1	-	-	TGCGTCAGCAGGTCGGAGGGGTTGTATGGCTACACCTTC	CVSRSEGLYGYTF
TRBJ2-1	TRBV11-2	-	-	TGTGCCAGCACCTTGGGGGAGGGGGGTGAGCAGTTCTTC	CASTLGEGGEQFF
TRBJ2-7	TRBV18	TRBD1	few	TGTGCCAGCTCACCGACAGGGGGGATCTACGAGCAGTACTTC	CASSPTGGIYEQYF
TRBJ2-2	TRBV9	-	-	TGTGCCAGCAGCGTGCTGCTAATGAGCGGGGAGCTGTTTTTT	CASSVLLMSGELFF
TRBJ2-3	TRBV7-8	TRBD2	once	TGTGCCAGCAGCTTAAAAGAGGGACTAGCCACAGATACGCAGTATTTT	CASSLKEGLATDTQYF
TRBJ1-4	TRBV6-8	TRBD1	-	TGTGCCAGCAGGGCGCGAACGGACAGGTGTGGTGAAAAACTGTTTTTT	CASRARTDRCGEKLFF
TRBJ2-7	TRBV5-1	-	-	TGCGCCAGCAGCTTGGCCGAGGGATCTCTCCGCGAGCAGTACTTC	CASSLAEGSLREQYF
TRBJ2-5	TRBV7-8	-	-	TGTGCCAGCAGCTCTAGCAGTCCCTGGGAAGAGACCCAGTACTTC	CASSSSSPWEETQYF